This TCR beta chain is from a study of OX40 agonist ivuxolimab in advanced cancers. As for the study more broadly: Ivuxolimab was an agonistic, fully human IgG2 monoclonal antibody directed against OX40 (CD134), a costimulatory receptor. Prior anti-PD-1, anti-PD-L1 or anti-CTLA-4 therapy was permitted, and about two fifths of dose-escalation patients had received checkpoint inhibitors. Of the approximately 50 patients in dose escalation, 19 had hepatocellular carcinoma, some 15 had melanoma, 9 had renal cell carcinoma and 9 had head and neck cancer. A male proportion of nearly 85% and a mean age of 60 years, ranging from about 20 to 80, were recorded for the dose-escalation cohort. The monotherapy dose-escalation portion (N ≈ 50 patients) of the phase I ivuxolimab trial is reported in the paper. Partial responses occurred in three dose-escalation patients, of whom one had hepatocellular carcinoma and two had cutaneous melanoma. Peripheral TCRbeta sequencing aimed to test whether ivuxolimab altered TCR sequence diversity and caused clonal T-cell expansion. Intravenous ivuxolimab was administered to patients every 2 weeks at six dose levels: 0.01, 0.1, 0.3, 1.5, 3 and 10 mg/kg.

On the study overall, not on this receptor specifically: In the 0.1-3.0 mg/kg groups, partial responders had among the lowest normalized peripheral clonal expansion, particularly in CD8+ T cells. At doses of 0.1 to 3.0 mg/kg, clonal expansion of both CD4+ and CD8+ blood T cells was observed from baseline to week 6. Which antigens the clonally expanded peripheral T cells were specific for was not determined. After ivuxolimab, expanded clones were on average more numerous among CD8+ T cells than among CD4+ T cells. Low levels of normalized T-cell clonal expansion were also seen in some patients who did not respond.

Per the germline V gene, MNHEY is the CDR1 and SVGAGI is the CDR2. Trimming takes 5 bases from V and 5 bases from J, and the germline ends sit 18 bases apart. CDR3 length: 15 amino acids, cysteine to phenylalanine. CDR3 DNA is the only sequence kept; it has 45 bases, read in frame from the first base. The count of this clone is one. The antigen it recognizes is unknown. Base-call qualities are not available, and no considerably larger clone is one nucleotide away. Genomic DNA was extracted from sorted cells for sequencing of the TCRbeta CDR3 region. The immunoSEQ Assay was used for sequencing of TCRbeta CDR3 regions. TCRdb stores this immuneACCESS table with in-frame sequences only. Part of the clones is absent; in the studies checked, under half of the shortfall reflects unresolved V genes, and no reason is known for the rest. The sample records 25,000 to 35,000 clones, around 85% of which are singletons. The ten largest make up roughly 21% of the sample.

The trial excluded patients who had a history of autoimmune disease or were on systemic immunosuppression. Peripheral blood for TCR sequencing was collected from all dose cohorts at baseline, on cycle 4 day 1, and on cycle 7 day 1. Samples were obtained from an open-label, multicenter, first-in-human phase I dose-escalation trial of ivuxolimab. Adults with locally advanced or metastatic melanoma, renal cell carcinoma, hepatocellular carcinoma or head and neck squamous cell carcinoma were enrolled in the trial. Before TCR sequencing, CD4+ and CD8+ T cells were separately sorted from peripheral blood.

The rearranged chain carries TRBV6-5 and TRBJ1-2, with no D gene named confidently. Here the sequenced sample was CD4+ or CD8+ T cells sorted from blood, taken in a trial of the OX40 agonist ivuxolimab. The TCR was taken from an adult with an advanced solid tumor such as melanoma, head and neck, liver or kidney cancer. The CDR3 has the sequence CASSPSDSPGYGYTF. The nucleotide sequence reads as follows: TGTGCCAGCAGTCCCTCGGACTCCCCGGGGTATGGCTACACCTTC.